This T cell receptor (beta chain) came from a study of cytomegalovirus exposure and HLA in healthy donors. Notes on the study in general: Follow-up analysis later connected one missense variant in DCLRE1C with trimming of TCR beta V- and J-genes. Productive rates of about 87% or about 30% were seen for most TCR beta V segments in an earlier analysis. The listing of 150 to 200 TCR beta chains classed them as cytomegalovirus-associated.

The PCR employed 60 Vbeta primers together with 13 Jbeta primers. The protocol was immunoSEQ multiplex PCR, while the TCRdb copy is restricted to in-frame clones and leaves out a portion. The table lists tens of thousands of clones, 77% of them singletons. Turning to this clone: Its antigen is unidentified.

Germline CDR1 WNHNN, CDR2 SYGVQD (reference sequence). V was clipped by 6 bases and J by 3 bases, with 10 bases between them. The CDR3 extends over 13 amino acids. This clonotype was sampled from a man aged 25-45 years in good health and CMV-seronegative. The V and J genes are TRBV10-1 and TRBJ2-3; a weak D match, TRBD2 (6 bases). Sequenced input: PBMCs. The CDR3 is CASSPGGTDTQYF. Written as DNA, the CDR3 is TGCGCCAGCAGCCCCGGAGGGACAGATACGCAGTATTTT.